This is a list of T cell receptor beta chains from one sample in a study of blood T cell repertoires in COVID-19. The assay was immunoSEQ multiplex PCR, and TCRdb's table has in-frame clones only and misses some. The sample contains about 150,000 clones, around 81% of which appear only once. The specimen sequenced was peripheral blood. The source of these receptors is a woman aged 50 to 60 with acute or convalescent COVID-19. The CDR3 runs from the conserved cysteine through the conserved F or W. Fields, in order: D gene, J gene, CDR3 length, clone size, V gene, CDR3 DNA, CDR3 protein. D genes are given only for firm matches. Clone sizes are given selectively: once, few, many, or a class where the clone is expanded.

d_call: TRBD2
j_call: TRBJ2-3
cdr3_length: 15
clone_size: .
v_call: TRBV27
cdr3_nt: TGTGCCAGCTCGGGGCTAGCGGGGGTCACAGATACGCAGTATTTT
cdr3_aa: CASSGLAGVTDTQYF

d_call: TRBD1
j_call: TRBJ2-2
cdr3_length: 15
clone_size: few
v_call: TRBV2
cdr3_nt: TGTGCCAGCAGTGATACAGGGGCGAACACCGGGGAGCTGTTTTTT
cdr3_aa: CASSDTGANTGELFF

d_call: TRBD2
j_call: TRBJ2-1
cdr3_length: 15
clone_size: .
v_call: TRBV7-3
cdr3_nt: TGTGCCAGCAGCTTACCCACTAGCGGCTACAATGAGCAGTTCTTC
cdr3_aa: CASSLPTSGYNEQFF

d_call: .
j_call: TRBJ1-6
cdr3_length: 16
clone_size: .
v_call: TRBV28
cdr3_nt: TGTGCCAGCCGTAGTAGGGGCCCATTCTATAATTCACCCCTCCACTTT
cdr3_aa: CASRSRGPFYNSPLHF

d_call: .
j_call: TRBJ2-1
cdr3_length: 14
clone_size: .
v_call: TRBV7-2
cdr3_nt: TGTGCCAGCAGCTTAGTGGGGGGTAGCAATGAGCAGTTCTTC
cdr3_aa: CASSLVGGSNEQFF

d_call: .
j_call: TRBJ2-4
cdr3_length: 15
clone_size: .
v_call: TRBV2
cdr3_nt: TGTGCCAGCAGTAGGAAGGGGGTGGCCAAAAACATTCAGTACTTC
cdr3_aa: CASSRKGVAKNIQYF

d_call: .
j_call: TRBJ1-4
cdr3_length: 15
clone_size: .
v_call: TRBV6-5
cdr3_nt: TGTGCCAGCAGTCTGGGGGCAACAGCTGATGAAAAACTGTTTTTT
cdr3_aa: CASSLGATADEKLFF

d_call: TRBD1
j_call: TRBJ2-5
cdr3_length: 19
clone_size: .
v_call: TRBV14
cdr3_nt: TGTGCCAGCAGCCCTTGGGTTGGGACAGGACGTCATAACCAAGAGACCCAGTACTTC
cdr3_aa: CASSPWVGTGRHNQETQYF

d_call: TRBD1
j_call: TRBJ1-5
cdr3_length: 15
clone_size: .
v_call: TRBV2
cdr3_nt: TGTGCCAGCAGTGAGAAGGGACAGGGGAATCAGCCCCAGCATTTT
cdr3_aa: CASSEKGQGNQPQHF

d_call: TRBD2
j_call: TRBJ2-1
cdr3_length: 15
clone_size: .
v_call: TRBV10-3
cdr3_nt: TGTGCCATCCGCCAGACTAGCGGGGGGAACAATGAGCAGTTCTTC
cdr3_aa: CAIRQTSGGNNEQFF

d_call: .
j_call: TRBJ2-7
cdr3_length: 13
clone_size: .
v_call: TRBV7-3
cdr3_nt: TGTGCCAGCAGCCTAGCGGACAGCTACGAGCAGTACTTC
cdr3_aa: CASSLADSYEQYF

d_call: .
j_call: TRBJ1-1
cdr3_length: 14
clone_size: .
v_call: TRBV27
cdr3_nt: TGTGCCAGCAGTTTGTTGGGGGGATTCACTGAAGCTTTCTTT
cdr3_aa: CASSLLGGFTEAFF

d_call: TRBD1
j_call: TRBJ1-4
cdr3_length: 16
clone_size: .
v_call: TRBV29-1
cdr3_nt: TGCAGCGTTGACACGCCGGGACAGGGTACTAATGAAAAACTGTTTTTT
cdr3_aa: CSVDTPGQGTNEKLFF

d_call: TRBD2
j_call: TRBJ2-1
cdr3_length: 15
clone_size: .
v_call: TRBV10-3
cdr3_nt: TGTGCCATCAGTGAGGGACTAGCTAGAGGGGATGAGCAGTTCTTC
cdr3_aa: CAISEGLARGDEQFF

d_call: TRBD1
j_call: TRBJ1-5
cdr3_length: 15
clone_size: .
v_call: TRBV18
cdr3_nt: TGTGCCAGCTCACCGGGACAGGGGGGTGGTCAGCCCCAGCATTTT
cdr3_aa: CASSPGQGGGQPQHF

d_call: TRBD1
j_call: TRBJ1-6
cdr3_length: 14
clone_size: .
v_call: TRBV10-3
cdr3_nt: TGTGCCATCAGTGTGGGACAGTATAATTCACCCCTCCACTTT
cdr3_aa: CAISVGQYNSPLHF

d_call: .
j_call: TRBJ1-3
cdr3_length: 13
clone_size: .
v_call: TRBV29-1
cdr3_nt: TGCAGCGTCCAGTCTCTCTCTGGAAACACCATATATTTT
cdr3_aa: CSVQSLSGNTIYF

d_call: .
j_call: TRBJ2-3
cdr3_length: 15
clone_size: .
v_call: TRBV7-8
cdr3_nt: TGTGCCAGCAGCTTAGCGCCCACTAGCCGAGATACGCAGTATTTT
cdr3_aa: CASSLAPTSRDTQYF

d_call: .
j_call: TRBJ1-2
cdr3_length: 14
clone_size: .
v_call: TRBV19
cdr3_nt: TGTGCCAGTAACCCTAACTTAGCTAACTATGGCTACACCTTC
cdr3_aa: CASNPNLANYGYTF

d_call: .
j_call: TRBJ2-7
cdr3_length: 13
clone_size: once
v_call: TRBV7-9
cdr3_nt: TGTGCCAGCAGCTCGCTGGGGGCTTACGAGCAGTACTTC
cdr3_aa: CASSSLGAYEQYF

d_call: TRBD1
j_call: TRBJ1-4
cdr3_length: 12
clone_size: once
v_call: TRBV27
cdr3_nt: TGTGCCAGCAGTCGGACAGGGAAGGAACTGTTTTTT
cdr3_aa: CASSRTGKELFF

d_call: .
j_call: TRBJ2-6
cdr3_length: 15
clone_size: .
v_call: TRBV18
cdr3_nt: TGTGCCAGCTCACCACCGCCAGGGGGGGCCAACGTCCTGACTTTC
cdr3_aa: CASSPPPGGANVLTF

d_call: TRBD2
j_call: TRBJ2-3
cdr3_length: 16
clone_size: few
v_call: TRBV3-1/TRBV3-2
cdr3_nt: TGTGCCAGCAGCCAGGCTAGCGGGGGCCAAACGGATACGCAGTATTTT
cdr3_aa: CASSQASGGQTDTQYF

d_call: .
j_call: TRBJ1-4
cdr3_length: 14
clone_size: .
v_call: TRBV7-8
cdr3_nt: TGTGCCAGCAGCGCACAGGGAACTAATGAAAAACTGTTTTTT
cdr3_aa: CASSAQGTNEKLFF

d_call: TRBD1
j_call: TRBJ1-5
cdr3_length: 15
clone_size: .
v_call: TRBV2
cdr3_nt: TGTGCCAGCAGTGAAGCGGGACAGGGAGGTCAGCCCCAGCATTTT
cdr3_aa: CASSEAGQGGQPQHF

d_call: .
j_call: TRBJ1-5
cdr3_length: 15
clone_size: .
v_call: TRBV7-2
cdr3_nt: TGTGCCAGCACCCTGGGACAAGCTAGCAATCAGCCCCAGCATTTT
cdr3_aa: CASTLGQASNQPQHF

d_call: .
j_call: TRBJ1-2
cdr3_length: 13
clone_size: .
v_call: TRBV12-3/TRBV12-4
cdr3_nt: TGTGCCAGCAGTTTATCTGAGGGATATGGCTACACCTTC
cdr3_aa: CASSLSEGYGYTF

d_call: .
j_call: TRBJ1-1
cdr3_length: 14
clone_size: few
v_call: TRBV7-3
cdr3_nt: TGTGCCAGCAGCTTAAGTCGGAGTGGCACTGAAGCTTTCTTT
cdr3_aa: CASSLSRSGTEAFF

d_call: TRBD1
j_call: TRBJ1-2
cdr3_length: 14
clone_size: .
v_call: TRBV2
cdr3_nt: TGTGCCAGCAGTGAAGCGGGACAGGGATACGGCTACACCTTC
cdr3_aa: CASSEAGQGYGYTF

d_call: TRBD1
j_call: TRBJ2-3
cdr3_length: 14
clone_size: .
v_call: TRBV4-2
cdr3_nt: TGTGCCAGCAGCCTAGGACAGGCAACAGATACGCAGTATTTT
cdr3_aa: CASSLGQATDTQYF

d_call: .
j_call: TRBJ2-3
cdr3_length: 14
clone_size: .
v_call: TRBV28
cdr3_nt: TGTGCCACCTCAGGGGCCCCTCACACAGATACGCAGTATTTT
cdr3_aa: CATSGAPHTDTQYF

d_call: TRBD2
j_call: TRBJ2-2
cdr3_length: 18
clone_size: .
v_call: TRBV11-2
cdr3_nt: TGTGCCAGCAGCTTAAACTCCGAAACTAGCGGGGGGGCCGGGGAGCTGTTTTTT
cdr3_aa: CASSLNSETSGGAGELFF

d_call: TRBD1
j_call: TRBJ2-1
cdr3_length: 13
clone_size: .
v_call: TRBV29-1
cdr3_nt: TGCAGCGTATCCACAGGGGGCATCGATGAGCAGTTCTTC
cdr3_aa: CSVSTGGIDEQFF

d_call: .
j_call: TRBJ2-7
cdr3_length: 14
clone_size: .
v_call: TRBV11-2
cdr3_nt: TGTGCCAGCAGCCTAGGGGGACTCTCCTACGAGCAGTACTTC
cdr3_aa: CASSLGGLSYEQYF

d_call: TRBD1
j_call: TRBJ1-3
cdr3_length: 18
clone_size: .
v_call: TRBV11-2
cdr3_nt: TGTGCCAGCAGCTTAGATGCGACAGGGTCATACTCTGGAAACACCATATATTTT
cdr3_aa: CASSLDATGSYSGNTIYF

d_call: .
j_call: TRBJ1-1
cdr3_length: 15
clone_size: .
v_call: TRBV4-2
cdr3_nt: TGTGCCAGCAGCCAAATCGACCCGGGCAGCGGTGAAGCTTTCTTT
cdr3_aa: CASSQIDPGSGEAFF

d_call: TRBD1
j_call: TRBJ1-3
cdr3_length: 16
clone_size: .
v_call: TRBV5-1
cdr3_nt: TGCGCCAGCAGCTGGGACAGGTTAGACTCTGGAAACACCATATATTTT
cdr3_aa: CASSWDRLDSGNTIYF

d_call: .
j_call: TRBJ1-1
cdr3_length: 14
clone_size: .
v_call: TRBV6-5
cdr3_nt: TGTGCCAGCAATTCAAAGGCGCAGGTCACTGAAGCTTTCTTT
cdr3_aa: CASNSKAQVTEAFF

d_call: .
j_call: TRBJ2-7
cdr3_length: 13
clone_size: .
v_call: TRBV12-3/TRBV12-4
cdr3_nt: TGTGCCAGCAGCAAACCAATCCCGGGAGAGCAGTACTTC
cdr3_aa: CASSKPIPGEQYF

d_call: TRBD1
j_call: TRBJ2-1
cdr3_length: 15
clone_size: .
v_call: TRBV18
cdr3_nt: TGTGCCAGCTCACCTAGGACAGGGACTGGAAATGAGCAGTTCTTC
cdr3_aa: CASSPRTGTGNEQFF

d_call: .
j_call: TRBJ1-5
cdr3_length: 15
clone_size: .
v_call: TRBV3-1/TRBV3-2
cdr3_nt: TGTGCCAGCAGCCAAGATTTGACAGCAAATCAGCCCCAGCATTTT
cdr3_aa: CASSQDLTANQPQHF

d_call: .
j_call: TRBJ2-1
cdr3_length: 14
clone_size: .
v_call: TRBV6-1
cdr3_nt: TGTGCCAGCAGTGAAGCATGGGGGAGGAATGAGCAGTTCTTC
cdr3_aa: CASSEAWGRNEQFF

d_call: TRBD1
j_call: TRBJ1-4
cdr3_length: 15
clone_size: once
v_call: TRBV7-9
cdr3_nt: TGTGCCAGCAGCTTCCGACAGGGGGCTACTGAAAAACTGTTTTTT
cdr3_aa: CASSFRQGATEKLFF

d_call: .
j_call: TRBJ1-2
cdr3_length: 14
clone_size: .
v_call: TRBV6-5
cdr3_nt: TGTGCCAGCAGAATAGGGGCGATCTCTGGTGGCTACACCTTC
cdr3_aa: CASRIGAISGGYTF

d_call: .
j_call: TRBJ2-2
cdr3_length: 14
clone_size: .
v_call: TRBV14
cdr3_nt: TGTGCCAGCATCGGGTTCCCAAACACCGGGGAGCTGTTTTTT
cdr3_aa: CASIGFPNTGELFF

d_call: .
j_call: TRBJ1-6
cdr3_length: 13
clone_size: .
v_call: TRBV2
cdr3_nt: TGTGCCACCCTAGGAGAAGTCGGTTCACCCCTCCACTTT
cdr3_aa: CATLGEVGSPLHF

d_call: TRBD1
j_call: TRBJ2-3
cdr3_length: 14
clone_size: .
v_call: TRBV27
cdr3_nt: TGTGCCAGCAGTTTTGGACAGGGGCCAGATACGCAGTATTTT
cdr3_aa: CASSFGQGPDTQYF

d_call: .
j_call: TRBJ1-6
cdr3_length: 15
clone_size: .
v_call: TRBV5-1
cdr3_nt: TGCGCCAGCAGCTTTTCGAGCTCCTATAATTCACCCCTCCACTTT
cdr3_aa: CASSFSSSYNSPLHF

d_call: TRBD1
j_call: TRBJ2-3
cdr3_length: 15
clone_size: .
v_call: TRBV19
cdr3_nt: TGTGCCAGTAGTATACCAGGGGGCCAGACAGATACGCAGTATTTT
cdr3_aa: CASSIPGGQTDTQYF

d_call: TRBD1
j_call: TRBJ1-3
cdr3_length: 16
clone_size: once
v_call: TRBV18
cdr3_nt: TGTGCCAGCTCACCCATGACAGGGGACTCTGGAAACACCATATATTTT
cdr3_aa: CASSPMTGDSGNTIYF

d_call: TRBD2
j_call: TRBJ2-1
cdr3_length: 13
clone_size: .
v_call: TRBV6-5
cdr3_nt: TGTGCCAGCAGTACAGCGGGGGGCAGGGAGCAGTTCTTC
cdr3_aa: CASSTAGGREQFF

d_call: .
j_call: TRBJ2-7
cdr3_length: 12
clone_size: .
v_call: TRBV2
cdr3_nt: TGTGCCACGCAGGGGGGCTCCTACGAGCAGTACTTC
cdr3_aa: CATQGGSYEQYF

d_call: TRBD1
j_call: TRBJ1-2
cdr3_length: 13
clone_size: .
v_call: TRBV29-1
cdr3_nt: TGCAGCGTGGGGACAGGGGGCTATGATGGCTACACCTTC
cdr3_aa: CSVGTGGYDGYTF

d_call: .
j_call: TRBJ2-6
cdr3_length: 16
clone_size: .
v_call: TRBV19
cdr3_nt: TGTGCCAGTAGTATAGGCTATGACTCTGGGGCCAACGTCCTGACTTTC
cdr3_aa: CASSIGYDSGANVLTF

d_call: .
j_call: TRBJ1-2
cdr3_length: 19
clone_size: .
v_call: TRBV7-2
cdr3_nt: TGTGCCAGCAGCTCCCCCTCCCCCAGGCAGCACCCCAACGACTATGGCTACACCTTC
cdr3_aa: CASSSPSPRQHPNDYGYTF

d_call: TRBD2
j_call: TRBJ2-1
cdr3_length: 15
clone_size: few
v_call: TRBV5-4
cdr3_nt: TGTGCCAGCAGCTTGGAGCTAGCGGGCTACAATGAGCAGTTCTTC
cdr3_aa: CASSLELAGYNEQFF

d_call: TRBD2
j_call: TRBJ2-7
cdr3_length: 15
clone_size: .
v_call: TRBV5-1
cdr3_nt: TGCGCCAGCAGTTCTCCGGGACTAGCGGGGAAGGAGCAGTACTTC
cdr3_aa: CASSSPGLAGKEQYF

d_call: .
j_call: TRBJ2-6
cdr3_length: 16
clone_size: .
v_call: TRBV7-2
cdr3_nt: TGTGCCAGCAGCTTATTTATCGGCTCTGGGGCCAACGTCCTGACTTTC
cdr3_aa: CASSLFIGSGANVLTF

d_call: TRBD1
j_call: TRBJ1-1
cdr3_length: 13
clone_size: .
v_call: TRBV6-5
cdr3_nt: TGTGCCAGCAGAGAGGGGGCTCACACTGAAGCTTTCTTT
cdr3_aa: CASREGAHTEAFF